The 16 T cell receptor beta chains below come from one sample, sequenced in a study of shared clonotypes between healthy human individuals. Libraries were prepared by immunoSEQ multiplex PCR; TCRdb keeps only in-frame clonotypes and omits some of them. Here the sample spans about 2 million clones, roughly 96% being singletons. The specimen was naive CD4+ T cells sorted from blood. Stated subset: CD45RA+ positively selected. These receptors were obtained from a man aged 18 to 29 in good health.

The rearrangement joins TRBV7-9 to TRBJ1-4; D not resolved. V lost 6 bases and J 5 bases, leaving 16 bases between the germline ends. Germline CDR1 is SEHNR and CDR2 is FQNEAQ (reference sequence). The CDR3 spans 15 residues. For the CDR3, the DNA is TGTGCCAGCAGTACCGACGGAGCCGGCAATGAAAAACTGTTTTTT. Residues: CASSTDGAGNEKLFF.

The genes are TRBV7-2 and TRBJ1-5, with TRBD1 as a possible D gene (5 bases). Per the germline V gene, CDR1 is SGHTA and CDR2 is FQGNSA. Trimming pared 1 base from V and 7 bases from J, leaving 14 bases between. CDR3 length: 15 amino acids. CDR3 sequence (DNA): TGTGCCAGCAGCTTAGAGGCGACAGTCTGGCAGCCCCAGCATTTT. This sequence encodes CASSLEATVWQPQHF. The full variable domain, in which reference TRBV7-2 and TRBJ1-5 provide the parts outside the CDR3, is GAGVSQSPSNKVTEKGKDVELRCDPISGHTALYWYRQSLGQGLEFLIYFQGNSAPDKSGLPSDRFSAERTGGSVSTLTIQRTQQEDSAVYLCASSLEATVWQPQHFGDGTRLSIL.

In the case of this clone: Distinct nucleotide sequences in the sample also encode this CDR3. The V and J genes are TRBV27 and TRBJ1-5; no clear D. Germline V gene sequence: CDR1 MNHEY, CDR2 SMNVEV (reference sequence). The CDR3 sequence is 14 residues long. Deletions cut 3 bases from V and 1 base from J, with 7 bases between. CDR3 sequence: CASSFGGSNQPQHF. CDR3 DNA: TGTGCCAGCAGTTTTGGTGGGAGCAATCAGCCCCAGCATTTT.

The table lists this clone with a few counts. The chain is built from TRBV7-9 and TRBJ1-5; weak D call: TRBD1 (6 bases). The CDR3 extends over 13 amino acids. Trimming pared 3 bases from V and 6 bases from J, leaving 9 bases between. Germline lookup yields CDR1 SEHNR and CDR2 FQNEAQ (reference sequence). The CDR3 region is CASSFRGTQPQHF. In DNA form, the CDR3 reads TGTGCCAGCAGCTTCAGGGGCACTCAGCCCCAGCATTTT.

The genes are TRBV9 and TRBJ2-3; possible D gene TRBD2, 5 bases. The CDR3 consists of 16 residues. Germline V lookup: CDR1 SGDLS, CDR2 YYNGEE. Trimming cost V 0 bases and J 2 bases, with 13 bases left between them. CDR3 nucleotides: TGTGCCAGCAGCGTAGGGTCCGGACTTAACACAGATACGCAGTATTTT. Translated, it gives CASSVGSGLNTDTQYF.

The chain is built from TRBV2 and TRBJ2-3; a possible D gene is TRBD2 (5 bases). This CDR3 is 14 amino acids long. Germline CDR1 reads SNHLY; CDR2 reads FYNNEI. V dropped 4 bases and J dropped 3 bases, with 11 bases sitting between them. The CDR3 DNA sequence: TGTGCCAGCAGTGCCCTAGCTAGGACAGATACGCAGTATTTT. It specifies CASSALARTDTQYF.

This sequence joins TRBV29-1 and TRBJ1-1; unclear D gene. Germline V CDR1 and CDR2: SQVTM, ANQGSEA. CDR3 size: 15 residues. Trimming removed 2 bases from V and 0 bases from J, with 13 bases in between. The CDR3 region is CSVEMRRIMNTEAFF. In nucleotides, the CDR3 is TGCAGCGTTGAAATGCGCAGGATCATGAACACTGAAGCTTTCTTT.

The CDR3 protein is CASSFSEKSDTQYF. The CDR3 DNA follows: TGTGCCAGCAGTTTCTCCGAAAAGTCAGATACGCAGTATTTT. The chain links TRBV28 to TRBJ2-3; no firm D call. Germline V gene sequence: CDR1 MDHEN, CDR2 SYDVKM. The length of the CDR3 is 14 residues. V was cut by 3 bases and J by 4 bases, with 11 bases left in between.

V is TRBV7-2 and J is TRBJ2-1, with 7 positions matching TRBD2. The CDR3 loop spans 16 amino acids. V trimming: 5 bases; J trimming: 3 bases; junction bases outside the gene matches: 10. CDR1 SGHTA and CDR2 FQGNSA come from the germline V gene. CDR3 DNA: TGTGCCAGCAGCCAAGCCGGGACTACTTTCTACAATGAGCAGTTCTTC. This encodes CASSQAGTTFYNEQFF.

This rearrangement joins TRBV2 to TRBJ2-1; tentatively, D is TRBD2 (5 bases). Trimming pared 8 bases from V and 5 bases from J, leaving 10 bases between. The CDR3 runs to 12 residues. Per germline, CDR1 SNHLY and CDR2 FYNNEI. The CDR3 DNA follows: TGTGCCAGCGAGGGAGAAGACAATGAGCAGTTCTTC. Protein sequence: CASEGEDNEQFF.

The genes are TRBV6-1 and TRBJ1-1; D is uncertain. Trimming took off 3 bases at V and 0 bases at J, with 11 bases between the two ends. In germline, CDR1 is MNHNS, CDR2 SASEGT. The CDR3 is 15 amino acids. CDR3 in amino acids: CASSERGSMNTEAFF. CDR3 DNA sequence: TGTGCCAGCAGTGAGCGGGGATCAATGAACACTGAAGCTTTCTTT.

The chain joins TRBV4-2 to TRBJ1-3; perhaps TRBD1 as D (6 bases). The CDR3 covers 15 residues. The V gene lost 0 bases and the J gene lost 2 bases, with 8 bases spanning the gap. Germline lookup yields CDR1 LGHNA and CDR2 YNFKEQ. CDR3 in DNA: TGTGCCAGCAGCCAAGATTGGGGGCCTGGAAACACCATATATTTT. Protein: CASSQDWGPGNTIYF.

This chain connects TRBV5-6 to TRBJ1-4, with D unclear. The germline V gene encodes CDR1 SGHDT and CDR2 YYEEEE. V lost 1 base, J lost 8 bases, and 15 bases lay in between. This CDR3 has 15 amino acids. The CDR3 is CASSLRTALWEKLFF. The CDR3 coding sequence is TGTGCCAGCAGCTTGCGAACTGCTCTTTGGGAAAAACTGTTTTTT.

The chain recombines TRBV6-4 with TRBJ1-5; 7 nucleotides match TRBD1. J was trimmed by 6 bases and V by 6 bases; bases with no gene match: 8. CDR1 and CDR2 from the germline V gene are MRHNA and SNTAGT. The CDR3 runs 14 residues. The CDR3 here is CASSETGVGQPQHF. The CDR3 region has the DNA TGTGCCAGCAGCGAAACAGGGGTGGGTCAGCCCCAGCATTTT.

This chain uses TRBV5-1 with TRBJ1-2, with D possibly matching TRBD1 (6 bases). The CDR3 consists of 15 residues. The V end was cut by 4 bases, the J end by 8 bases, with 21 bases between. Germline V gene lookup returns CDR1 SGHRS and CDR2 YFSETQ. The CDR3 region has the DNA TGCGCCAGCAGCAGGGGGACATTCGTGTCGCCCGGCTACACCTTC. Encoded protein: CASSRGTFVSPGYTF.

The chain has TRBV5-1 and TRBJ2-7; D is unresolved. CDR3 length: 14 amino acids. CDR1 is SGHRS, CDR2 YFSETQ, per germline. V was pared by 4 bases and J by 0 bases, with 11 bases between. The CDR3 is CASSLTTYSYEQYF. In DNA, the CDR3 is TGCGCCAGCAGCCTGACAACCTACTCCTACGAGCAGTACTTC.